The clone carrying this T cell receptor beta chain was counted many times. Its specificity is not known. The data derive from a study of T-cell reconstitution after alpha-beta-depleted transplantation in children. Study-wide points: Some patients' high day-60 TCRbeta diversity was attributed to recipient cells surviving conditioning. Newly produced T cells mostly provided counts and TCRbeta diversity after one year, as hyperexpanded clones declined. Alpha-beta T cells about two months after transplant reportedly derived from several hundred expanded graft clones.

V shed 4 bases, J shed 8 bases, and the junction held 12 bases outside the gene matches. Germline V gives CDR1 SGHRS, CDR2 YFSETQ. The CDR3 covers 15 residues. This sample's TCRbeta library carried unique molecular identifier barcodes. Each CDR3 protein is one row after TCRdb ran MiXCR on the PCR reads. The repertoire has 700,000 to 850,000 distinct CDR3 sequences, roughly 16% of them found once; the top ten carry just under 5%. The clonotype comes from a male patient aged 10 to 17 who had a stem cell transplant for acute lymphoblastic leukemia, so the T cells may come from the graft donor. The chain couples TRBV5-1 to TRBJ2-1, with 7 bases matching TRBD2. Sample: PBMCs, mostly from graft donor cells, taken 360 days after TCRalphabeta/CD19-depleted stem cell transplant. This CDR3 reads CASSGWTRNNDEQFF. In nucleotides, the CDR3 is TGCGCCAGCAGCGGATGGACTAGGAACAATGATGAGCAGTTCTTC.